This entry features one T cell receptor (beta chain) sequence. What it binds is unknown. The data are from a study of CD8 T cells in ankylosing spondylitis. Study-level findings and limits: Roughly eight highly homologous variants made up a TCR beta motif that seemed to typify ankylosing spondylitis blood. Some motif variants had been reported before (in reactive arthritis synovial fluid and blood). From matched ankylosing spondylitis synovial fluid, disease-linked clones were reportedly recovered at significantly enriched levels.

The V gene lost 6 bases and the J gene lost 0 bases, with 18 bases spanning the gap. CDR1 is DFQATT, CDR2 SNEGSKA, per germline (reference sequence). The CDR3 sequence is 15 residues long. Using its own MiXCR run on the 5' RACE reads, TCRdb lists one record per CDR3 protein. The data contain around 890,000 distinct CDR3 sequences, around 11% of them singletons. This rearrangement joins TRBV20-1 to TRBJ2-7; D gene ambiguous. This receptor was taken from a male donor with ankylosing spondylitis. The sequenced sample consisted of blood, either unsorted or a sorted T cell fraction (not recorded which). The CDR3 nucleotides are TGCAGTGCGAAACCGACGGCAGGATTCTCCTACGAGCAGTACTTC. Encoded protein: CSAKPTAGFSYEQYF.